This TCR beta chain was captured by sequencing in a study of a mutant IDH1 vaccine in newly diagnosed glioma. Overall study: In some groups vaccination began 4-6 weeks post-radiotherapy; others received it with temozolomide.

This clone has a single count. Its antigen is unknown. The sample's time point: week 5, during vaccination. All doses held 300 ug of mutant IDH1 20-mer peptide, with topical imiquimod. Between the trimmed V and J ends, which lost 0 bases and 3 bases, there was a span of 16 bases. CDR3 length: 17 residues. Per germline, CDR1 SGHRS and CDR2 YFSETQ. The assay was immunoSEQ multiplex PCR, and TCRdb's table has in-frame clones only and misses some. Among tens of thousands of clones, roughly 78% were seen once, and the ten largest hold about 5.2%. The sequenced sample was PBMCs, obtained from a glioma patient whose treatment included an IDH1 peptide vaccine. This clonotype was sampled from a man aged 45-65 years with glioma. This sequence joins TRBV5-1 and TRBJ2-1; maybe TRBD2 (5 bases). The CDR3 reads CASSLGTGYVLYNEQFF. CDR3 bases: TGCGCCAGCAGCTTGGGGACTGGGTATGTCCTCTACAATGAGCAGTTCTTC. Full variable domain (outside the CDR3, taken from reference TRBV5-1 and TRBJ2-1): KAGVTQTPRYLIKTRGQQVTLSCSPISGHRSVSWYQQTPGQGLQFLFEYFSETQRNKGNFPGRFSGRQFSNSRSEMNVSTLELGDSALYLCASSLGTGYVLYNEQFFGPGTRLTVL.